This T cell receptor beta chain was captured by sequencing in a study of human T cells and chemical hapten exposure. In the study overall: The sensitizing agent was 2% DPC, placed on about 2 cm by about 2 cm of upper inner arm skin. General observations from the study: Patch test score rose with PT1 expanded TCR count, significant at thresholds 8, 16 and 32, not 4.

Germline V gene sequence: CDR1 DFQATT, CDR2 SNEGSKA (reference sequence). The CDR3 is made up of 14 amino acids. The V gene end was trimmed by 5 bases and the J gene end by 5 bases; junction bases not matched to a gene: 7. Comments on this clonotype: The antigen is undetermined.

Original analysis: The median was about 96,000 TCRs per sample, ranging roughly 23,224 to 750,000. Each CDR3 protein gets one entry after TCRdb re-called the RACE reads with MiXCR. TCRdb's processing, not the authors', yielded these V and J calls. The sample shows about 360,000 distinct CDR3 sequences, approximately 5% of them seen only once. Time point: patch test 1, 2 weeks after DPC sensitization. As to treatment: therapeutic diphenylcyclopropenone sensitization with weekly scalp DPC. Ahead of applying each patch test, blood was sampled. The gene calls are TRBV20-1 and TRBJ1-2, with 11 bases aligning to TRBD1. This TCR derives from a woman aged 45 to 65 with alopecia areata. Some clones in this sample may be carry-over from other donors' samples. Material: whole blood, obtained in connection with sensitization to the hapten diphenylcyclopropenone (DPC). The CDR3: CSAGTGGNYYGYTF. CDR3 nucleotides: TGCAGTGCTGGGACAGGGGGAAATTATTATGGCTACACCTTC.